Following are 12 T cell receptor beta chains from one sample sequenced in a study of blood T cell repertoires in COVID-19. This table comes from immunoSEQ multiplex PCR, and its TCRdb copy is limited to in-frame clones, with some not included. The sample yields 90,000 to 100,000 clones, roughly 87% seen once. The sample taken for sequencing was peripheral blood. Receptors originate from a man between 70 and 80 years old with acute or convalescent COVID-19.

The V and J genes are TRBV7-9 and TRBJ2-5; 14 bases match TRBD2. This CDR3 has 16 residues. CDR1 is SEHNR, CDR2 FQNEAQ, per germline (reference sequence). V dropped 5 bases and J dropped 4; count of bases not matched to a gene: 6. CDR3 nucleotide sequence: TGTGCCAGCAGCAAGCGACTAGCGGGGGGGCTAGAGACCCAGTACTTC. As protein: CASSKRLAGGLETQYF.

J is TRBJ2-6 and V is TRBV5-6; TRBD1 aligns across 9 bases. The J segment lost 1 base and the V segment lost 3 bases, leaving 8 bases of the junction unmatched. Germline V lookup: CDR1 SGHDT, CDR2 YYEEEE. The CDR3 runs to 18 residues. The CDR3 coding sequence is TGTGCCAGCAGCTCCCCGGGACAGGGCGTTTCTGGGGCCAACGTCCTGACTTTC. Translated: CASSSPGQGVSGANVLTF.

This chain joins TRBV30 and TRBJ2-4; the match to TRBD1 covers 7 bases. The CDR3 contains 15 residues. J was trimmed by 0 bases and V by 5 bases; bases with no gene match: 7. CDR1 is GTSNPN, CDR2 SVGIG, per germline (reference sequence). The chain's CDR3 is CAWGDRDVAKNIQYF. The CDR3 coding sequence is TGTGCCTGGGGTGACAGGGATGTAGCCAAAAACATTCAGTACTTC.

J is TRBJ1-5 and V is TRBV2; unclear D gene. V dropped 4 bases and J dropped 5 bases, with 9 bases sitting between them. Germline CDR1 reads SNHLY; CDR2 reads FYNNEI. CDR3 size: 13 residues. Written as DNA, the CDR3 is TGTGCCAGCAGTGGAGGAATTGATCAGCCCCAGCATTTT. Translating gives CASSGGIDQPQHF.

J is TRBJ2-3 and V is TRBV11-3; 9 nucleotides match TRBD2. There are 13 residues in the CDR3. Germline lookup yields CDR1 SGHNT and CDR2 YENEEA. The V and J ends lost 5 bases and 10 bases, in that order; junction bases with no gene match: 7. Here the CDR3 DNA reads TGTGCCAGCAGCCAAAACGCGGGGGGGGCGCAGTATTTT. Translating it yields CASSQNAGGAQYF.

The table lists this clone with a count of one. The chain couples TRBV6-1 to TRBJ1-5, with D perhaps matching TRBD1 (5 bases). Between the trimmed V and J ends, which lost 3 bases and 5 bases, there was a span of 17 bases. This CDR3 spans 16 amino acids. CDR1 and CDR2 (germline): MNHNS, SASEGT. CDR3 nucleotides: TGTGCCAGCAGTGAGACATCTGGGGCGGTCCATCAGCCCCAGCATTTT. This gives the protein CASSETSGAVHQPQHF.

The chain carries TRBV3-1 (or the pseudogene TRBV3-2) and TRBJ2-5; D perhaps matches TRBD1 (6 bases). Trimming pared 2 bases from V and 3 bases from J, leaving 10 bases between. Germline V gene lookup returns CDR1 LGHDT and CDR2 YNNKEL (reference sequence). The CDR3 sequence is 14 residues long. CDR3 in amino acids: CASSQSQGEETQYF. The CDR3 DNA reads TGTGCCAGCAGCCAATCACAGGGCGAAGAGACCCAGTACTTC.

The chain employs TRBV11-2 and TRBJ2-5, with 8 bases fitting TRBD2. This CDR3 region has 13 residues. Germline V gives CDR1 SGHAT, CDR2 FQNNGV. J gave up 5 bases and V 10 bases, and 9 bases lay outside the gene matches. CDR3 protein: CANSRGGQETQYF. In nucleotides, the CDR3 is TGTGCCAACTCCCGGGGGGGCCAGGAGACCCAGTACTTC.

The chain couples TRBV9 to TRBJ2-3, with 9 positions matching TRBD1. This CDR3 is built from 15 residues. Per germline, CDR1 SGDLS and CDR2 YYNGEE. Germline trimming cut 6 bases from V and 3 bases from J; bases unmatched to any gene: 8. The CDR3 nucleotides read TGTGCCAGCAATGAAGGACAGGGGTGGACAGATACGCAGTATTTT. Its protein product is CASNEGQGWTDTQYF.

This chain links TRBV29-1 with TRBJ2-5, with 9 bases fitting TRBD1. Trimming removed 7 bases from V and 3 bases from J; junction bases left unmatched: 3. Germline V gene sequence: CDR1 SQVTM, CDR2 ANQGSEA. This CDR3 is built from 12 residues. The CDR3 loop reads CSERTGEETQYF. The CDR3 nucleotides are TGCAGCGAGAGGACAGGGGAAGAGACCCAGTACTTC.

The chain has TRBV19 and TRBJ1-2; TRBD1 is a possible D gene (6 bases). Trimming removed 6 bases from V and 7 bases from J, with 21 bases in between. This CDR3 is built from 15 residues. Germline CDR1 is LNHDA and CDR2 is SQIVND (reference sequence). The CDR3 loop is CASRLSGQPPGGYTF. The CDR3 nucleotides read TGTGCCAGTAGGCTGTCCGGACAGCCGCCTGGTGGCTACACCTTC.

This clone was seen a handful of times. This chain uses TRBV6-5 with TRBJ2-7; 10 bases align to TRBD1. Trimming cost V 9 bases and J 7 bases; bases outside gene matches: 12. Per the germline V gene, CDR1 is MNHEY and CDR2 is SVGAGI. This CDR3 region has 14 residues. CDR3 residues: CASTTGTGVGEQYF. CDR3 bases: TGTGCCAGTACTACCGGGACAGGGGTTGGAGAGCAGTACTTC.